One T cell receptor beta chain is described in this entry. Its cognate antigen is unknown. CDR3 length equals 13 residues. Germline-derived CDR1 and CDR2 are SGHNT and YYREEE (reference sequence). Trimming shortened V by 6 bases and J by 9 bases, and 16 bases separated the two germline ends. TCRdb keeps only in-frame clones here, not all; method: immunoSEQ multiplex PCR. The profile covers about 2 million clones, with roughly 95% appearing a single time and roughly 0.13% taken by the ten largest. The sample originates from a study of shared clonotypes between healthy human individuals. Study conclusions and caveats: An effect of sequencing depth on clonotype sharing among donors was expected. Generally, naive subsets (rather than memory subsets) showed larger estimated richness. The represented genetic and exposure-history diversity was limited by the small number of donors. Shared across a few donors were around 5% of the naive CD4 clonotypes.

The chain employs TRBV5-4 and TRBJ2-1; D possibly corresponds to TRBD2 (6 bases). The sequencing sample was made of naive CD4+ T cells sorted from blood. The subset is: CD45RA+ positively selected. This TCR was sampled from a man between 18 and 35 years old in good health. CDR3 coding DNA: TGTGCCAGCACCCTGGACTACTCCCGTGAGCAGTTCTTC. Protein sequence: CASTLDYSREQFF.